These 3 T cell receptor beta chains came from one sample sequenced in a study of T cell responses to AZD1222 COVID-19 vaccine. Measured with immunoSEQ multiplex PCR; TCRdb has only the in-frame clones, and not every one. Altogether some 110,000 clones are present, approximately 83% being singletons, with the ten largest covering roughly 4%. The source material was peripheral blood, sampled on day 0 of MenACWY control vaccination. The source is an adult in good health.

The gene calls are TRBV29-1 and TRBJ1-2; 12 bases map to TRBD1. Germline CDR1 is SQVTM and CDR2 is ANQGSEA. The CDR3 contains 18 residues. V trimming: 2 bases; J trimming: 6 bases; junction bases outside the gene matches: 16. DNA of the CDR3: TGCAGCGTTGAATCTTATTGGGGACAGGGGGCAAAATTGGATGGCTACACCTTC. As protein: CSVESYWGQGAKLDGYTF.

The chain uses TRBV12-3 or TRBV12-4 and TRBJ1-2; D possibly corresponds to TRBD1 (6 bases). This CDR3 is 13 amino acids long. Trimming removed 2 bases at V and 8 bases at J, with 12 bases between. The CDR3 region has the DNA TGTGCCAGCAGTTTAAGGGCAGGGGTCGGCTACACCTTC. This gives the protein CASSLRAGVGYTF.

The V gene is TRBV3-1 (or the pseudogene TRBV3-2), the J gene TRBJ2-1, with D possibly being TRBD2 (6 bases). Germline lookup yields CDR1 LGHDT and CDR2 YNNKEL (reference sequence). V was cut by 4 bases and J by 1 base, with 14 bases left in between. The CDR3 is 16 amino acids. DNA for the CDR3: TGTGCCAGCAGCCTCTTATTTCGGGGGTCCTACAATGAGCAGTTCTTC. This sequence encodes CASSLLFRGSYNEQFF.